A single sample is the source of the 21 T cell receptor beta chains below, sequenced in a study of OX40 agonist ivuxolimab in advanced cancers. TCRdb's table, derived via immunoSEQ multiplex PCR, lists solely in-frame clones and lacks some. The table shows under 80,000 clones, with 87% occurring only once. The sequences come from CD4+ or CD8+ T cells sorted from blood, collected in a trial of the OX40 agonist ivuxolimab. These receptors all stem from an adult with an advanced solid tumor such as melanoma, head and neck, liver or kidney cancer.

The chain carries TRBV7-2 and TRBJ1-3, with D possibly TRBD1 on 6 matching bases. The CDR3 loop spans 14 amino acids. Per germline, CDR1 SGHTA and CDR2 FQGNSA. Trimming stripped 0 bases from V and 4 bases from J, with 7 bases between. In DNA form, the CDR3 reads TGTGCCAGCAGCTTAGCGGACAGCGGAAACACCATATATTTT. Protein: CASSLADSGNTIYF.

The chain is built from TRBV14 and TRBJ2-7; D may be TRBD2 (6 bases). The CDR3 sequence is 15 residues long. The germline V and J ends were trimmed by 1 base and 4 bases, with 14 bases remaining between them. Germline CDR1 and CDR2: SGHDN and FVKESK. Here the CDR3 reads CASSQGPGRNYEQYF. The DNA of the CDR3 is TGTGCCAGCAGCCAAGGGCCAGGGAGGAATTACGAGCAGTACTTC.

The rearrangement uses TRBV28 and TRBJ2-7; D is perhaps TRBD1 or TRBD2 (5 bases each). The CDR3 sequence is 14 residues long. Germline assignment: CDR1 MDHEN and CDR2 SYDVKM. Trimming removed 5 bases from V and 0 bases from J, with 11 bases in between. CDR3 amino acids: CASSILGDSYEQYF. CDR3 DNA: TGTGCCAGCAGTATATTGGGGGACTCCTACGAGCAGTACTTC.

This clone has just one count. In DNA, the CDR3 is TGTGCCAGCAGCCAGACTCCGACAGGGCGCTCTTCCCGGGAGACCCAGTACTTC. The encoded protein is CASSQTPTGRSSRETQYF. The chain couples TRBV4-2 to TRBJ2-5; TRBD1 matches 7 bases. There are 18 residues in the CDR3. V was pared by 3 bases and J by 5 bases, with 18 bases of the junction left unmatched. Germline V gene data show CDR1 as LGHNA and CDR2 as YNFKEQ.

J is TRBJ1-1 and V is TRBV14; a possible D gene is TRBD1 (5 bases). This CDR3 region has 13 residues. CDR1 is SGHDN, CDR2 FVKESK, per germline. Trimming took 4 bases from V and 7 from J, leaving 13 bases between them. Written as DNA, the CDR3 is TGTGCCAGCAGCCGATACAGGCGGGATGAAGCTTTCTTT. Translation: CASSRYRRDEAFF.

This sequence joins TRBV30 and TRBJ1-2, with TRBD1 matching over 7 bases. J gave up 3 bases and V 1 base, and 14 bases lay outside the gene matches. The length of the CDR3 is 17 residues. Germline CDR1 GTSNPN, CDR2 SVGIG (reference sequence). CDR3 DNA: TGTGCCTGGAGTGCTCTTACTCGGTCAGGGGGAGACTATGGCTACACCTTC. Translating it yields CAWSALTRSGGDYGYTF.

The rearrangement joins TRBV28 to TRBJ1-2; no definite D call. Germline CDR1 and CDR2: MDHEN and SYDVKM. This CDR3 comprises 14 residues. The V end lost 2 bases, the J end lost 7 bases, and 14 bases lay between the germline ends. For the CDR3, the DNA is TGTGCCAGCAGTTTAATGTTCGACCCCGGTGGCTACACCTTC. Its protein is CASSLMFDPGGYTF.

This clone was picked up one time. The rearrangement links TRBV19 to TRBJ2-7; the D is unclear. V dropped 1 base and J dropped 3 bases, with 13 bases sitting between them. This CDR3 region has 15 residues. The V gene's germline CDR1 is LNHDA and CDR2 SQIVND (reference sequence). The CDR3: CASSIGGRALYEQYF. DNA for the CDR3: TGTGCCAGTAGTATAGGAGGAAGGGCGCTCTACGAGCAGTACTTC.

The chain combines TRBV14 with TRBJ2-7; D is unclear. This CDR3 region has 15 residues. Germline assignment: CDR1 SGHDN and CDR2 FVKESK. The V end lost 0 bases, the J end lost 3 bases, and 12 bases lay between the germline ends. DNA of the CDR3: TGTGCCAGCAGCCAAGATACCCAAAAGTACTACGAGCAGTACTTC. Translation: CASSQDTQKYYEQYF.

This chain links TRBV5-4 with TRBJ1-1, with D hard to call. The V and J ends lost 2 bases and 4 bases respectively, with 15 bases between them. This CDR3 is built from 15 residues. CDR1 SGHNT and CDR2 YYREEE come from the germline V gene (reference sequence). The CDR3, as DNA: TGTGCCAGCAGCTTCAATCAGGTCAGAGTCACTGAAGCTTTCTTT. It encodes CASSFNQVRVTEAFF.

The chain is built from TRBV25-1 and TRBJ1-1; perhaps TRBD1 as D (5 bases). The CDR3 contains 15 residues. Looked up from germline, CDR1 is MGHDK and CDR2 is SYGVNS. Trimming left V 1 base short and J 11 bases short, with 20 bases between. Here the CDR3 DNA reads TGTGCCAGCAGTGAATGGGGCCTGGGGGTCCTTGGGGCTTTCTTT. Its translation: CASSEWGLGVLGAFF.

The chain combines TRBV5-4 with TRBJ2-7; D gene ambiguous. The germline V gene has CDR1 SGHNT and CDR2 YYREEE (reference sequence). The CDR3 is made up of 13 amino acids. V dropped 4 bases and J dropped 3 bases, with 11 bases sitting between them. CDR3 amino acids: CASSRSRDYEQYF. The DNA for the CDR3 is TGTGCCAGCAGCCGATCAAGGGACTACGAGCAGTACTTC.

The chain has TRBV7-2 and TRBJ1-6, with D unclear. Germline assignment: CDR1 SGHTA and CDR2 FQGNSA. Trimming cost V 3 bases and J 6 bases, with 6 bases left between them. The CDR3 length is 13 residues. In DNA form, the CDR3 reads TGTGCCAGCAGCTTTTTTGGTAATTCACCCCTCCACTTT. Translated, it gives CASSFFGNSPLHF.

The chain has TRBV7-6 and TRBJ1-3; tentative D call: TRBD1 (6 bases). Germline values: CDR1 SGHVS, CDR2 FNYEAQ. V lost 4 bases, J lost 2 bases, and 15 bases lay in between. The CDR3 is 16 residues long. CDR3 in amino acids: CASSSSGAGAGNTIYF. The CDR3, as DNA: TGTGCCAGCAGCTCCTCAGGGGCAGGAGCTGGAAACACCATATATTTT.

The chain links TRBV6-5 to TRBJ1-1; weak D call: TRBD1 (5 bases). This CDR3 is 16 amino acids long. The V gene lost 0 bases and the J gene lost 7 bases, with 18 bases spanning the gap. Germline V gene data show CDR1 as MNHEY and CDR2 as SVGAGI. The CDR3 sequence: CASSYSTVSRASEAFF. For the CDR3, the DNA is TGTGCCAGCAGTTACTCGACGGTTAGCAGGGCTAGTGAAGCTTTCTTT.

V gene TRBV11-2 combines with J gene TRBJ1-1; TRBD1 is a possible D gene (5 bases). The germline V gene encodes CDR1 SGHAT and CDR2 FQNNGV. The CDR3 is made up of 14 amino acids. V shed 5 bases and J shed 6 bases, with 16 bases lying between them. The CDR3 DNA reads as TGTGCCAGCAGCACACAGGTTACGGTTCCTGAAGCTTTCTTT. Translation: CASSTQVTVPEAFF.

This chain connects TRBV5-1 to TRBJ2-7, with D possibly being TRBD1 (6 bases). V was clipped by 3 bases and J by 6 bases, with 13 bases between them. CDR3 length: 13 amino acids. CDR1 and CDR2 (germline): SGHRS, YFSETQ. The CDR3 is CASSSGQMGEQYF. The DNA for the CDR3 is TGCGCCAGCAGCTCAGGACAGATGGGCGAGCAGTACTTC.

This clone was seen a few times. The chain is built from TRBV19 and TRBJ1-6, with D uncertain. V was trimmed by 7 bases and J by 0 bases, leaving 7 bases between them. The CDR3 is 14 residues long. Germline CDR1 reads LNHDA; CDR2 reads SQIVND (reference sequence). The CDR3 DNA sequence: TGTGCCAGTAAATCGGGCTCCTATAATTCACCCCTCCACTTT. This encodes CASKSGSYNSPLHF. The entire variable domain, with the rest obtained from reference TRBV19 and TRBJ1-6, is as follows: DGGITQSPKYLFRKEGQNVTLSCEQNLNHDAMYWYRQDPGQGLRLIYYSQIVNDFQKGDIAEGYSVSREKKESFPLTVTSAQKNPTAFYLCASKSGSYNSPLHFGNGTRLTVT.

The chain carries TRBV20-1 and TRBJ1-4; the D is unclear. The germline V and J ends were trimmed by 3 bases and 10 bases, with 6 bases remaining between them. Germline CDR1 DFQATT, CDR2 SNEGSKA (reference sequence). The CDR3 covers 10 residues. The CDR3 coding sequence is TGCAGTGCTAGGGAAGCAAAACTGTTTTTT. Its protein product is CSAREAKLFF.

This sequence joins TRBV29-1 and TRBJ2-6, with 9 bases that match TRBD1. The CDR3 runs 15 residues. Germline values: CDR1 SQVTM, CDR2 ANQGSEA. V shed 7 bases, J shed 4 bases, and the junction held 8 bases outside the gene matches. Here the CDR3 DNA reads TGCAGCGCCCTTGGGACAGGGTTCGGGGCCAACGTCCTGACTTTC. Encoded protein: CSALGTGFGANVLTF.

This clone appeared a single time. The chain couples TRBV7-2 to TRBJ2-7; 12 bases fit TRBD2. V dropped 5 bases and J dropped 0; count of bases not matched to a gene: 2. Germline-derived CDR1 and CDR2 are SGHTA and FQGNSA. The length of the CDR3 is 15 residues. The CDR3 bases are TGTGCCAGCAGCCAACTAGCGGGGGGCTCCTACGAGCAGTACTTC. Protein sequence: CASSQLAGGSYEQYF. Full variable domain (remainder filled in from reference TRBV7-2 and TRBJ2-7): GAGVSQSPSNKVTEKGKDVELRCDPISGHTALYWYRQSLGQGLEFLIYFQGNSAPDKSGLPSDRFSAERTGGSVSTLTIQRTQQEDSAVYLCASSQLAGGSYEQYFGPGTRLTVT.